The next 25 T cell receptor beta chains were all read from a single sample in a study of shared clonotypes between healthy human individuals. Produced via immunoSEQ multiplex PCR; TCRdb's table is partial and in-frame only. The top ten clones hold 12% of a sample with 500,000 to 650,000 clones, roughly four fifths of them seen once. Sequenced: PBMCs. These receptors all come from a woman aged 40-49 years in good health. Some clones in this sample may be carry-over from other donors' samples.

This clone was recorded once. This chain connects TRBV7-3 to TRBJ2-3; 11 bases are a match to TRBD1. This CDR3 has 14 amino acids. The V and J ends lost 6 bases and 8 bases, in that order; junction bases with no gene match: 7. CDR1 and CDR2 from the germline V gene are SGHTA and FQGTGA. CDR3 residues: CASSPGTGGATQYF. DNA for the CDR3: TGTGCCAGCAGTCCCGGGACAGGGGGAGCTACGCAGTATTTT.

The CDR3 nucleotides read TGTGCCAGCCGCCGGGACAGGGACTACGAGCAGTACTTC. Translated: CASRRDRDYEQYF. This rearrangement joins TRBV2 to TRBJ2-7, with 9 bases lining up with TRBD1. The germline CDR1 and CDR2 sequences are SNHLY and FYNNEI. There are 13 residues in the CDR3. The J segment lost 3 bases and the V segment lost 8 bases, leaving 5 bases of the junction unmatched.

With regard to this clone: A read error may be the cause here, since a much bigger clone is one base away. Other DNA sequences from this sample encode an identical CDR3 as well. This chain joins TRBV7-2 and TRBJ2-5, with 13 bases lining up with TRBD2. Per the germline V gene, CDR1 is SGHTA and CDR2 is FQGNSA. There are 15 residues in the CDR3. The J segment lost 4 bases and the V segment lost 6 bases, leaving 5 bases of the junction unmatched. As DNA, the CDR3 is TGTGCCAGCAGTCCCGGACTAGCGGGAGTAGAGACCCAGTACTTC. This gives the protein CASSPGLAGVETQYF.

This sequence joins TRBV10-3 and TRBJ1-2, with D unclear. Germline lookup yields CDR1 ENHRY and CDR2 SYGVKD. This CDR3 spans 14 amino acids. Trimming cost V 8 bases and J 4 bases, with 17 bases left between them. This chain's CDR3 is CAIGPHRPLYGYTF. CDR3 DNA sequence: TGTGCCATCGGACCACACCGGCCCCTCTATGGCTACACCTTC.

The CDR3 DNA follows: TGTGCCAGCAGCCCCACTAGCGGGAGGGGTTACGAGCAGTACTTC. It is translated as CASSPTSGRGYEQYF. This chain joins TRBV7-8 and TRBJ2-7; 13 nucleotides match TRBD2. There are 15 residues in the CDR3. V trimming: 5 bases; J trimming: 4 bases; junction bases outside the gene matches: 5. Germline CDR1 is SGHVS and CDR2 is FQNEAQ.

CDR3 residues: CASSGSGSAYEQYF. For the CDR3, the DNA is TGTGCCAGCAGTGGGAGCGGGAGTGCGTACGAGCAGTACTTC. The chain has TRBV6-1 and TRBJ2-7; TRBD2 matches 8 bases. V trimming: 4 bases; J trimming: 4 bases; junction bases outside the gene matches: 6. CDR1 is MNHNS, CDR2 SASEGT, per germline. The length of the CDR3 is 14 residues.

The sample holds many counts of this clone. The chain links TRBV7-9 to TRBJ1-4; D is ambiguous. The CDR3 length is 14 residues. V was clipped by 2 bases and J by 4 bases, with 8 bases between them. The germline CDR1 and CDR2 sequences are SEHNR and FQNEAQ (reference sequence). CDR3 protein: CASSLQALNEKLFF. The CDR3 DNA reads as TGTGCCAGCAGCTTACAGGCTCTTAATGAAAAACTGTTTTTT.

This clone was recorded many times. The CDR3 loop is CASSVGATGDVYEQYF. The CDR3, as DNA: TGTGCCAGCAGCGTAGGAGCCACAGGGGACGTTTACGAGCAGTACTTC. The rearrangement joins TRBV9 to TRBJ2-7, with 7 bases identical to TRBD1. The CDR3 has 16 residues. The junction had 10 bases not matched to a gene; V was cut back by 0 bases and J by 4 bases. CDR1 and CDR2 from the germline V gene are SGDLS and YYNGEE. Looking up the rest from reference TRBV9 and TRBJ2-7 gives the full variable domain: DSGVTQTPKHLITATGQRVTLRCSPRSGDLSVYWYQQSLDQGLQFLIQYYNGEERAKGNILERFSAQQFPDLHSELNLSSLELGDSALYFCASSVGATGDVYEQYFGPGTRLTVT.

The rearrangement joins TRBV2 to TRBJ2-1; TRBD2 aligns across 8 bases. The CDR3 is 14 residues long. CDR1 and CDR2 (germline): SNHLY, FYNNEI. With V trimmed by 7 bases and J by 5 bases, 7 bases remained unmatched. The CDR3 here is CASTPGLGHNEQFF. In DNA, the CDR3 is TGTGCCAGCACTCCGGGACTAGGCCACAATGAGCAGTTCTTC. Variable domain in full (rest from reference TRBV2 and TRBJ2-1): EPEVTQTPSHQVTQMGQEVILRCVPISNHLYFYWYRQILGQKVEFLVSFYNNEISEKSEIFDDQFSVERPDGSNFTLKIRSTKLEDSAMYFCASTPGLGHNEQFFGPGTRLTVL.

This clone was seen only a few times. This chain uses TRBV7-9 with TRBJ2-7; possible D gene TRBD1, 6 bases. The length of the CDR3 is 13 residues. Trimming took off 4 bases at V and 5 bases at J, with 12 bases between the two ends. The V gene's germline CDR1 is SEHNR and CDR2 FQNEAQ (reference sequence). CDR3 DNA: TGTGCCAGCAGCTCCAGGGGACCCGACGAGCAGTACTTC. Its protein is CASSSRGPDEQYF.

J is TRBJ2-1 and V is TRBV9; 7 bases are shared with TRBD1. The germline V gene encodes CDR1 SGDLS and CDR2 YYNGEE. The CDR3 spans 15 residues. Unmatched junction bases numbered 6, after V lost 1 base and J lost 5 bases. Here the CDR3 DNA reads TGTGCCAGCAGCGTATCCGGACAGGCTAACAATGAGCAGTTCTTC. It codes for CASSVSGQANNEQFF. Combining the CDR3 with reference TRBV9 and TRBJ2-1 gives the whole variable domain DSGVTQTPKHLITATGQRVTLRCSPRSGDLSVYWYQQSLDQGLQFLIQYYNGEERAKGNILERFSAQQFPDLHSELNLSSLELGDSALYFCASSVSGQANNEQFFGPGTRLTVL.

The CDR3 protein is CASSYGDSRQDEQFF. Written as DNA, the CDR3 is TGCGCCAGCAGCTATGGGGACTCGAGACAGGATGAGCAGTTCTTC. This chain uses TRBV5-1 with TRBJ2-1, with D perhaps being TRBD1 or TRBD2 (6 bases each). Germline CDR1 reads SGHRS; CDR2 reads YFSETQ. The CDR3 loop spans 15 amino acids. The V end lost 3 bases, the J end lost 8 bases, and 18 bases lay between the germline ends.

V is TRBV25-1 and J is TRBJ2-5, with 9 bases lining up with TRBD2. J was trimmed by 3 bases and V by 8 bases; bases with no gene match: 4. This CDR3 has 13 residues. The V gene's germline CDR1 is MGHDK and CDR2 SYGVNS. CDR3 coding DNA: TGTGCCAGCGCCCTAGCGGGGAAAGAGACCCAGTACTTC. Amino acid sequence: CASALAGKETQYF.

This sequence joins TRBV2 and TRBJ1-4; possibly TRBD1 for D (6 bases). V was shortened by 8 bases and J by 8 bases, with 18 bases between the two germline ends. From germline, CDR1 is SNHLY and CDR2 FYNNEI. CDR3 length: 14 amino acids. The CDR3 is CASGVTGLGEKLFF. The CDR3 DNA reads as TGTGCCAGCGGGGTAACAGGGTTAGGCGAAAAACTGTTTTTT.

The chain carries TRBV7-2 and TRBJ2-7, with 8 bases matching TRBD1. V was clipped by 5 bases and J by 0 bases; unmatched bases: 6. The CDR3 covers 15 residues. Germline V gene data show CDR1 as SGHTA and CDR2 as FQGNSA. The CDR3 spells CASSLDRGSSYEQYF. The CDR3 bases are TGTGCCAGCAGCCTCGACAGGGGTTCCTCCTACGAGCAGTACTTC.

This clone came up many times. At one of its ends the junction is not consistent with the germline gene, which may arise from a read error. The sample holds other DNA sequences that translate to the same CDR3. The rearrangement uses TRBV29-1 and TRBJ1-1, with 7 bases that match TRBD1. The CDR3 length is 14 residues. Germline V gene sequence: CDR1 SQVTM, CDR2 ANQGSEA. The CDR3 is CSVESQGVNTGAFF. The CDR3 DNA reads TGCAGCGTTGAGAGTCAGGGGGTGAACACTGGAGCTTTCTTT.

The chain is built from TRBV5-1 and TRBJ2-2; D is perhaps TRBD2 (5 bases). This CDR3 has 16 amino acids. Germline loops: CDR1 SGHRS, CDR2 YFSETQ. V lost 0 bases, J lost 0 bases, and 9 bases lay in between. The CDR3 loop reads CASSLELAANTGELFF. The CDR3 region has the DNA TGCGCCAGCAGCTTGGAGCTAGCTGCGAACACCGGGGAGCTGTTTTTT.

This rearrangement joins TRBV6-4 to TRBJ2-6, with D unclear. V lost 0 bases and J 4 bases, leaving 7 bases between the germline ends. The CDR3 is 15 amino acids. Germline CDR1 and CDR2: MRHNA and SNTAGT. The CDR3 loop is CASSDSQAGANVLTF. For the CDR3, the DNA is TGTGCCAGCAGTGACTCCCAGGCAGGGGCCAACGTCCTGACTTTC.

In DNA, the CDR3 is TGTGCCAGCAGTGTTGTGAGTGGATCGGCTGGAAACACCATATATTTT. Translation: CASSVVSGSAGNTIYF. The J gene is TRBJ1-3, the V gene TRBV2; no clear D. V lost 4 bases and J 2 bases, leaving 15 bases between the germline ends. Germline CDR1 SNHLY, CDR2 FYNNEI. This CDR3 comprises 16 residues. Based on the CDR3 plus reference TRBV2 and TRBJ1-3, the full variable domain is EPEVTQTPSHQVTQMGQEVILRCVPISNHLYFYWYRQILGQKVEFLVSFYNNEISEKSEIFDDQFSVERPDGSNFTLKIRSTKLEDSAMYFCASSVVSGSAGNTIYFGEGSWLTVV.

The chain couples TRBV4-2 to TRBJ1-4; TRBD1 might be the D (5 bases). V was cut by 7 bases and J by 5 bases, with 14 bases left in between. This CDR3 region has 14 residues. From germline, CDR1 is LGHNA and CDR2 YNFKEQ. In nucleotides, the CDR3 is TGTGCCAGCACCAGCGTTGGGGGGAATGAAAAACTGTTTTTT. This encodes CASTSVGGNEKLFF.

The chain carries TRBV19 and TRBJ1-5; D uncertain. V dropped 4 bases and J dropped 8 bases, with 15 bases sitting between them. This CDR3 region has 14 residues. Germline V gives CDR1 LNHDA, CDR2 SQIVND (reference sequence). The CDR3 protein is CASSNTWGGKPQHF. The CDR3 DNA reads TGTGCCAGTAGTAATACCTGGGGAGGTAAGCCCCAGCATTTT. The full variable domain, in which reference TRBV19 and TRBJ1-5 provide the parts outside the CDR3, is DGGITQSPKYLFRKEGQNVTLSCEQNLNHDAMYWYRQDPGQGLRLIYYSQIVNDFQKGDIAEGYSVSREKKESFPLTVTSAQKNPTAFYLCASSNTWGGKPQHFGDGTRLSIL.

The J gene is TRBJ2-7, the V gene TRBV2; D may be TRBD2 (5 bases). Germline V gene lookup returns CDR1 SNHLY and CDR2 FYNNEI. V was cut by 3 bases and J by 0 bases, with 18 bases left in between. This CDR3 has 17 amino acids. CDR3 amino acids: CASSDPFVALSSYEQYF. The CDR3 region has the DNA TGTGCCAGCAGTGACCCCTTTGTAGCGCTGAGCTCCTACGAGCAGTACTTC.

V and J are TRBV25-1 and TRBJ1-6, with 7 nucleotides matching TRBD1. The V gene's germline CDR1 is MGHDK and CDR2 SYGVNS. The CDR3 length is 12 residues. With 8 bases clipped from V and 6 bases from J, the junction kept 1 base outside the gene matches. The CDR3 DNA reads as TGTGCCAGCCACAGGGGTAATTCACCCCTCCACTTT. Encoded protein: CASHRGNSPLHF.

In its sample, this clone was seen once. The V and J genes are TRBV19 and TRBJ2-6; D not certain. The CDR3 totals 14 residues. V dropped 8 bases and J dropped 3 bases, with 11 bases sitting between them. The germline V gene has CDR1 LNHDA and CDR2 SQIVND (reference sequence). CDR3 sequence: CASSTMGGANVLTF. The CDR3 region has the DNA TGTGCCAGTTCAACCATGGGTGGGGCCAACGTCCTGACTTTC.

This chain uses TRBV19 with TRBJ2-7; D is perhaps TRBD2 (6 bases). Germline V lookup: CDR1 LNHDA, CDR2 SQIVND (reference sequence). Trimming removed 10 bases at V and 4 bases at J, with 20 bases between. The CDR3 covers 14 residues. The CDR3: CATTPVGGPYEQYF. DNA of the CDR3: TGTGCCACCACCCCGGTGGGGGGTCCATACGAGCAGTACTTC.